Given below is one TCR beta chain in context. The antigen is not known. This record comes from a study of cytomegalovirus exposure and HLA in healthy donors. Whole-study findings and limits: A link between a missense DCLRE1C variant and TCR beta V- and J-gene trimming emerged from a later analysis. Previously analyzed data showed that most TCR beta V segments were productive at a frequency of about 87% or about 30%. The study listed 150 to 200 cytomegalovirus-associated TCR beta chains.

60 Vbeta and 13 Jbeta primers were used in PCR. Data came from immunoSEQ multiplex PCR; TCRdb stores just in-frame clones and leaves some out. This sample has 200,000 or so clones, with 65% to 85% found just once. Germline assignment: CDR1 SGHRS and CDR2 YFSETQ. V shed 4 bases and J 10 bases; nucleotides not matched to a gene: 12. The CDR3 is 17 amino acids. Each donor's status was that of a healthy bone marrow donor. The sequence was obtained from a woman younger than 45 in good health and CMV-seropositive. The V gene is TRBV5-1, the J gene TRBJ1-6; 12 nucleotides match TRBD1. Sample: PBMCs. In nucleotides, the CDR3 is TGCGCCAGCAGCCTTCTTTCGGGACAGGGGGCAAACTCACCCCTCCACTTT. This translates into CASSLLSGQGANSPLHF.